This T cell receptor (beta chain) was found in a study of molecular identifiers for immune sequencing clone quantification. Study-wide background: RNA from approximately 20,000 or 98,000 naive CD8 cells was split five ways in replicates, with four sequenced.

MiXCR, applied by TCRdb to the PCR reads, yields one record per CDR3 protein. The repertoire holds approximately 100,000 distinct CDR3 sequences, over 30% seen once, with 4% to 4.5% in the top ten. Comments on this clonotype: A much bigger clone sits one base away, suggesting this may be a read error.

This CDR3 is built from 15 residues. Germline V gene sequence: CDR1 KGHDR, CDR2 SFDVKD. V lost 4 bases, J lost 10 bases, and 21 bases lay in between. This TCR was recovered from a human donor in good health. Some libraries in this study had Jurkat cell RNA spiked in. The specimen sequenced was naive CD8+ T cells from blood, with Jurkat cell RNA spiked in. Subset denoted: FACS-sorted CD8+CD4-CCR7+CD45RA+ naive T cells. This chain links TRBV24-1 with TRBJ1-2; no definite D call. This CDR3 reads CATSEGNRDLPLYTF. Written as DNA, the CDR3 is TGTGCCACCAGTGAAGGTAACCGGGATCTGCCACTCTACACCTTC.